The entry that follows covers one TCR beta chain sequence. This CDR3 contains 15 residues. Germline CDR1 is LNHDA and CDR2 is SQIVND (reference sequence). The V end lost 6 bases, the J end lost 0 bases, and 14 bases lay between the germline ends. Naive CD8 cells lacked CD45RO, underwent positive selection for CCR7 and left out terminally differentiated effector memory CD45RA+ cells. TCRdb's copy holds only in-frame clones and misses some; the assay was immunoSEQ multiplex PCR. The sample carries millions of clones, about 95% recorded once. The data belong to a study of shared clonotypes between healthy human individuals.

The chain is built from TRBV19 and TRBJ1-2; D not resolved. The sequenced material came from naive CD8+ T cells sorted from blood. The source of this sequence is a man younger than 30 in good health. The CDR3 DNA follows: TGTGCCAGTAGCCACCCGATACTAGCTAACTATGGCTACACCTTC. Translating gives CASSHPILANYGYTF.